This is a list of T cell receptor beta chains from one sample in a study of blood T cell repertoires in COVID-19. Assay used: immunoSEQ multiplex PCR; TCRdb lists only in-frame clones, some missing. Of over 65,000 clones listed, about 93% are singletons. The specimen was peripheral blood. These receptors were taken from a human donor in a cohort sampled during active COVID-19. CDR3s include the opening cysteine and the closing phenylalanine or tryptophan. The order of the fields is clone size, D gene, J gene, V gene, CDR3 protein, CDR3 DNA. D genes are given only for firm matches. Size is stated for part of the rows, as once, few or many counts, or as a class when the clone is expanded.

clone size: NA
D gene: NA
J gene: TRBJ2-3
V gene: TRBV5-1
CDR3 protein: CASSLTTSTDTQYF
CDR3 DNA: TGCGCCAGCAGCTTGACTACTAGCACAGATACGCAGTATTTT

clone size: NA
D gene: TRBD2
J gene: TRBJ2-2
V gene: TRBV7-2
CDR3 protein: CASSPAGLATGELFF
CDR3 DNA: TGTGCCAGCAGCCCGGCGGGACTAGCCACCGGGGAGCTGTTTTTT

clone size: NA
D gene: NA
J gene: TRBJ1-4
V gene: TRBV10-2
CDR3 protein: CASSDPRGSNEKLFF
CDR3 DNA: TGCGCCAGCAGTGATCCCCGGGGATCTAATGAAAAACTGTTTTTT

clone size: NA
D gene: NA
J gene: TRBJ2-1
V gene: TRBV28
CDR3 protein: CASSLRQGYEQFF
CDR3 DNA: TGTGCCAGCAGTTTACGTCAGGGCTATGAGCAGTTCTTC

clone size: few
D gene: NA
J gene: TRBJ1-3
V gene: TRBV19
CDR3 protein: CASSSFRGTGNTIYF
CDR3 DNA: TGTGCCAGTAGTAGCTTCAGGGGAACTGGAAACACCATATATTTT

clone size: NA
D gene: NA
J gene: TRBJ1-2
V gene: TRBV3-1/TRBV3-2
CDR3 protein: CASSQDLRAGYTF
CDR3 DNA: TGTGCCAGCAGCCAAGATCTTCGAGCTGGCTACACCTTC

clone size: NA
D gene: NA
J gene: TRBJ2-3
V gene: TRBV5-4
CDR3 protein: CASSLWAAVSTDTQYF
CDR3 DNA: TGTGCCAGCAGCTTGTGGGCAGCTGTGAGCACAGATACGCAGTATTTT

clone size: NA
D gene: NA
J gene: TRBJ1-1
V gene: TRBV6-5
CDR3 protein: CASLPFIGTEAFF
CDR3 DNA: TGTGCCAGCCTCCCCTTTATCGGGACTGAAGCTTTCTTT

clone size: NA
D gene: NA
J gene: TRBJ2-1
V gene: TRBV29-1
CDR3 protein: CSVIQGLNEQFF
CDR3 DNA: TGCAGCGTAATACAGGGATTAAATGAGCAGTTCTTC

clone size: NA
D gene: TRBD1
J gene: TRBJ1-1
V gene: TRBV5-1
CDR3 protein: CASSSGTANTEAFF
CDR3 DNA: TGCGCCAGCAGCTCGGGGACAGCGAACACTGAAGCTTTCTTT

clone size: NA
D gene: TRBD1
J gene: TRBJ1-6
V gene: TRBV19
CDR3 protein: CASSFGKRTGRDNSPLHF
CDR3 DNA: TGTGCCAGTAGTTTCGGAAAGAGGACAGGGCGAGATAATTCACCCCTCCACTTT

clone size: once
D gene: NA
J gene: TRBJ1-6
V gene: TRBV5-6
CDR3 protein: CASSLGGGPDSPLHF
CDR3 DNA: TGTGCCAGCAGCTTGGGAGGCGGTCCTGATTCACCCCTCCACTTT

clone size: NA
D gene: NA
J gene: TRBJ1-5
V gene: TRBV2
CDR3 protein: CASSPPPGLSNQPQHF
CDR3 DNA: TGTGCCAGCAGTCCCCCCCCGGGTTTGAGCAATCAGCCCCAGCATTTT

clone size: NA
D gene: NA
J gene: TRBJ1-1
V gene: TRBV25-1
CDR3 protein: CASGGGNTEAFF
CDR3 DNA: TGTGCCAGCGGGGGGGGGAACACTGAAGCTTTCTTT

clone size: NA
D gene: NA
J gene: TRBJ2-7
V gene: TRBV4-1
CDR3 protein: CASSQDQARYEQYF
CDR3 DNA: TGCGCCAGCAGCCAAGATCAAGCGCGGTACGAGCAGTACTTC

clone size: NA
D gene: TRBD1
J gene: TRBJ2-7
V gene: TRBV6-2/TRBV6-3
CDR3 protein: CASSYSWSSGTGAWEQYF
CDR3 DNA: TGTGCCAGCAGTTACTCATGGTCGTCGGGGACAGGGGCTTGGGAGCAGTACTTC

clone size: NA
D gene: TRBD1
J gene: TRBJ2-1
V gene: TRBV6-5
CDR3 protein: CASRDRDRVHEQFF
CDR3 DNA: TGTGCCAGCAGAGACCGGGACAGGGTCCATGAGCAGTTCTTC

clone size: NA
D gene: NA
J gene: TRBJ1-6
V gene: TRBV5-1
CDR3 protein: CASSLDPSRGSPLHF
CDR3 DNA: TGCGCCAGCAGCTTGGACCCATCCCGAGGTTCACCCCTCCACTTT

clone size: NA
D gene: NA
J gene: TRBJ2-1
V gene: TRBV12-3/TRBV12-4
CDR3 protein: CASRFLSYNEQFF
CDR3 DNA: TGTGCCAGCAGGTTTCTCTCCTACAATGAGCAGTTCTTC

clone size: NA
D gene: NA
J gene: TRBJ2-7
V gene: TRBV19
CDR3 protein: CASAWTAEGSYEQYF
CDR3 DNA: TGTGCCAGTGCCTGGACAGCCGAAGGGTCCTACGAGCAGTACTTC

clone size: NA
D gene: NA
J gene: TRBJ1-1
V gene: TRBV12-3/TRBV12-4
CDR3 protein: CASRLGGNTEAFF
CDR3 DNA: TGTGCCAGCCGCCTAGGGGGGAACACTGAAGCTTTCTTT

clone size: NA
D gene: TRBD2
J gene: TRBJ2-1
V gene: TRBV5-1
CDR3 protein: CASSPLAGSLNEQFF
CDR3 DNA: TGCGCCAGCAGCCCGCTAGCGGGGAGCTTGAATGAGCAGTTCTTC

clone size: NA
D gene: TRBD1
J gene: TRBJ2-7
V gene: TRBV7-6
CDR3 protein: CASSLVGQGASEQYF
CDR3 DNA: TGTGCCAGCAGCTTAGTAGGACAGGGAGCGAGTGAGCAGTACTTC

clone size: NA
D gene: NA
J gene: TRBJ2-2
V gene: TRBV2
CDR3 protein: CASSESAGELFF
CDR3 DNA: TGTGCCAGCAGTGAATCGGCCGGGGAGCTGTTTTTT

clone size: NA
D gene: TRBD1
J gene: TRBJ1-2
V gene: TRBV5-1
CDR3 protein: CASSEGQGDGYTF
CDR3 DNA: TGCGCCAGCAGCGAGGGACAGGGGGATGGCTACACCTTC

clone size: NA
D gene: TRBD1
J gene: TRBJ1-3
V gene: TRBV7-8
CDR3 protein: CASSPRQGTYSGNTIYF
CDR3 DNA: TGTGCCAGCAGCCCGAGACAGGGGACTTACTCTGGAAACACCATATATTTT

clone size: NA
D gene: TRBD2
J gene: TRBJ2-3
V gene: TRBV9
CDR3 protein: CASSVVAGGSTDTQYF
CDR3 DNA: TGTGCCAGCAGCGTAGTCGCGGGGGGAAGCACAGATACGCAGTATTTT

clone size: NA
D gene: TRBD2
J gene: TRBJ2-5
V gene: TRBV3-1/TRBV3-2
CDR3 protein: CASSPTSGGLPGETQYF
CDR3 DNA: TGTGCCAGCAGCCCCACTAGCGGGGGGCTGCCGGGCGAGACCCAGTACTTC